This paragraph covers one T cell receptor (beta chain) sequence. This entry is derived from a study of blood T cell repertoires in COVID-19. Study at large: Nucleic acid was either cDNA or gDNA, and it came from T cells, B-cell-depleted T cells, or PBMCs.

V was pared by 8 bases and J by 2 bases, with 11 bases between. This CDR3 spans 13 amino acids. Germline CDR1 MNHEY, CDR2 SVGAGI. In the source study's methods: By means of reference gene primer amplification, nucleated cell counts were estimated. Repertoires were generated with immunoSEQ multiplex PCR, while TCRdb's copy carries only in-frame clones and drops some. The V and J calls and the clone size are those of that table, but D and trimming were determined from the DNA. The sample carries some 83,000 clones, approximately 78% recorded once. This clonotype originated in a human donor in a cohort sampled during active COVID-19. Material: peripheral blood. The V and J genes are TRBV6-5 and TRBJ2-3; D gene unclear. The CDR3 loop is CASPSASTDTQYF. DNA of the CDR3: TGTGCCAGCCCCAGCGCATCCACAGATACGCAGTATTTT.